This TCR beta chain was sequenced in a study of T cells in Graves' hyperthyroidism and ophthalmopathy. CDR3 length: 14 amino acids. The germline V and J ends were trimmed by 0 bases and 2 bases, with 8 bases remaining between them. Germline V gene data show CDR1 as DFQATT and CDR2 as SNEGSKA (reference sequence). TCR beta CDR3 regions were amplified from RNA transcripts. The HTBI primer set served for first-round RT-PCR of the TCR CDR3. TCRdb re-called the multiplex PCR reads with MiXCR, one entry per CDR3 protein. Of more than 150,000 distinct CDR3 sequences detected, more than 15% appear once; the ten largest clones hold 29%. This clonotype has ten or more counts.

The chain employs TRBV20-1 and TRBJ2-1; a weak D match, TRBD1 (5 bases). The sequencing input was blood. This receptor was identified in a woman in her fifties or sixties with Graves' hyperthyroidism. The DNA of the CDR3 is TGCAGTGCTAGAGAACACAGGCCCTACAATGAGCAGTTCTTC. This sequence encodes CSAREHRPYNEQFF.